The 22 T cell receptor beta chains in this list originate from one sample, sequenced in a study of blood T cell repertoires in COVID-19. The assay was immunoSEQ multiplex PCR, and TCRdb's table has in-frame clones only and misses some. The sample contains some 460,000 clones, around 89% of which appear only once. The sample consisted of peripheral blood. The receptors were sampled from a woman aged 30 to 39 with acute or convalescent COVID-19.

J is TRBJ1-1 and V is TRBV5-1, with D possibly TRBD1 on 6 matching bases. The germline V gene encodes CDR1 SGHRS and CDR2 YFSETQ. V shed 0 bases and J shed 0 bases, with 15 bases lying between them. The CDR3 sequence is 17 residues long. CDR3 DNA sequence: TGCGCCAGCAGCTTGGGCAAGACAGGTACCATGAACACTGAAGCTTTCTTT. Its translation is CASSLGKTGTMNTEAFF. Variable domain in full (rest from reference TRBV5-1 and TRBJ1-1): KAGVTQTPRYLIKTRGQQVTLSCSPISGHRSVSWYQQTPGQGLQFLFEYFSETQRNKGNFPGRFSGRQFSNSRSEMNVSTLELGDSALYLCASSLGKTGTMNTEAFFGQGTRLTVV.

The CDR3: CASSPGQGGYQPQHF. CDR3 in DNA: TGTGCCAGCAGTCCCGGACAGGGCGGTTATCAGCCCCAGCATTTT. J is TRBJ1-5 and V is TRBV7-8, with TRBD1 identical over 8 bases. The junction had 9 bases not matched to a gene; V was cut back by 6 bases and J by 5 bases. This CDR3 has 15 residues. Germline lookup yields CDR1 SGHVS and CDR2 FQNEAQ.

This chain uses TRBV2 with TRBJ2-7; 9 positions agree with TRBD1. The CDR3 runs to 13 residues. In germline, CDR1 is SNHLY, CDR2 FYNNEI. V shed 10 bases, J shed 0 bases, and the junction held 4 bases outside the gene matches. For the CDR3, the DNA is TGTGCCACCCAGACAGGGGGCTCCTACGAGCAGTACTTC. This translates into CATQTGGSYEQYF.

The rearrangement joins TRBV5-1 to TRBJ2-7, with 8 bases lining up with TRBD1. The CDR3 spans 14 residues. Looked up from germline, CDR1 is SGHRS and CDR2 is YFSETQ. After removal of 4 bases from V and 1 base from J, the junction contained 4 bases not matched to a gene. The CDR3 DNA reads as TGCGCCAGCAGCGTAGGGACAGGTTCCTACGAGCAGTACTTC. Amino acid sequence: CASSVGTGSYEQYF. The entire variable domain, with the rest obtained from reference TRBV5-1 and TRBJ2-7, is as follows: KAGVTQTPRYLIKTRGQQVTLSCSPISGHRSVSWYQQTPGQGLQFLFEYFSETQRNKGNFPGRFSGRQFSNSRSEMNVSTLELGDSALYLCASSVGTGSYEQYFGPGTRLTVT.

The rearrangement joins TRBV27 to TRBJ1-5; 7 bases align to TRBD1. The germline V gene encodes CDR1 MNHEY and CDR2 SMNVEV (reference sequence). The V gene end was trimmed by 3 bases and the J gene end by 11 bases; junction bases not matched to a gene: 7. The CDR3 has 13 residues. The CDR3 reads CASSFSTTGAQHF. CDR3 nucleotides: TGTGCCAGCAGTTTCTCCACTACAGGGGCCCAGCATTTT.

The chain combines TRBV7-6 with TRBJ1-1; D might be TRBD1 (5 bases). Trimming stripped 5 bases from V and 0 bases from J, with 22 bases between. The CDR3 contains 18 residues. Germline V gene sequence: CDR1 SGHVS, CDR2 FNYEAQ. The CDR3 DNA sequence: TGTGCCAGCAGCCCCAAACTTCGTGGGGGGACGATGAACACTGAAGCTTTCTTT. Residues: CASSPKLRGGTMNTEAFF.

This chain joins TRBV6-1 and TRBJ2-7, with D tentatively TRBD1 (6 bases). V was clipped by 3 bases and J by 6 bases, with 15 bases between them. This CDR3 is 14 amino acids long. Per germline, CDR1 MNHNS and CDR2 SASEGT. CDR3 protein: CASSDKQGFREQYF. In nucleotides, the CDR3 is TGTGCCAGCAGTGATAAACAGGGATTCCGCGAGCAGTACTTC.

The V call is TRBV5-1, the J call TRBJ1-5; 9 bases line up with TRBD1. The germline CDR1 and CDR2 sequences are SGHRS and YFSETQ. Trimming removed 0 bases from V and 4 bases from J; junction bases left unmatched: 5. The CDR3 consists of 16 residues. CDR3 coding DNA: TGCGCCAGCAGCTTGGACCCGGGACAGGGAAATCAGCCCCAGCATTTT. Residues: CASSLDPGQGNQPQHF.

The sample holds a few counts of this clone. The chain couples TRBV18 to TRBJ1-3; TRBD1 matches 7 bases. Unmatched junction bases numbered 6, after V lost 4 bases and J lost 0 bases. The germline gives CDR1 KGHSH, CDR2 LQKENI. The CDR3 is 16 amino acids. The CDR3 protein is CASSLTGDSSGNTIYF. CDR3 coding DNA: TGTGCCAGCTCACTTACAGGGGACTCCTCTGGAAACACCATATATTTT.

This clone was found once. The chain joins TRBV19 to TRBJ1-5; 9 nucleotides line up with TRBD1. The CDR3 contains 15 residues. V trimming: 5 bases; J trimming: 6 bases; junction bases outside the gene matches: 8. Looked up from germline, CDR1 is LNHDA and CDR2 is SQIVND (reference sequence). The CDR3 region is CASSDTGGGSQPQHF. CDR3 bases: TGTGCCAGTAGTGATACAGGGGGCGGGAGTCAGCCCCAGCATTTT.

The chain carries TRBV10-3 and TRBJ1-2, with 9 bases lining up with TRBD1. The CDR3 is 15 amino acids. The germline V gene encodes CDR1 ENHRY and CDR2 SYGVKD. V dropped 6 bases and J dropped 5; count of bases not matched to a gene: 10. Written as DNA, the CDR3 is TGTGCCATCAGACCCAACCCGGGACAGGGTTATGGCTACACCTTC. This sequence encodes CAIRPNPGQGYGYTF.

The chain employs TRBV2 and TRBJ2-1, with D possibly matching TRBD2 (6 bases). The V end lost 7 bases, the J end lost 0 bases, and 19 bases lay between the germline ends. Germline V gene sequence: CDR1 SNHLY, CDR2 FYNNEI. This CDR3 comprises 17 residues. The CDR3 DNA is TGTGCCAGCACTCACGAGTTACAGACTAGCTCCTACAATGAGCAGTTCTTC. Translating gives CASTHELQTSSYNEQFF. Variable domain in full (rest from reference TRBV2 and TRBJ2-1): EPEVTQTPSHQVTQMGQEVILRCVPISNHLYFYWYRQILGQKVEFLVSFYNNEISEKSEIFDDQFSVERPDGSNFTLKIRSTKLEDSAMYFCASTHELQTSSYNEQFFGPGTRLTVL.

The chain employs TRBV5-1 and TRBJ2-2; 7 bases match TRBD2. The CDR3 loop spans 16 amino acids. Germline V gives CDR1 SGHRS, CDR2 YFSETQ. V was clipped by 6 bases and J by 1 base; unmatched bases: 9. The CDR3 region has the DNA TGCGCCAGCACGGTGACCGGGACTAAGAACACCGGGGAGCTGTTTTTT. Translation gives CASTVTGTKNTGELFF.

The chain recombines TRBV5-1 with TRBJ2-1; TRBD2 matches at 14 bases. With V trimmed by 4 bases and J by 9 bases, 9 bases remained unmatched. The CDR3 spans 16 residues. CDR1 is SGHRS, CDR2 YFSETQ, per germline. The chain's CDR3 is CASSLQTSGGALEQFF. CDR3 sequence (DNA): TGCGCCAGCAGCCTTCAGACTAGCGGGGGGGCCCTTGAGCAGTTCTTC.

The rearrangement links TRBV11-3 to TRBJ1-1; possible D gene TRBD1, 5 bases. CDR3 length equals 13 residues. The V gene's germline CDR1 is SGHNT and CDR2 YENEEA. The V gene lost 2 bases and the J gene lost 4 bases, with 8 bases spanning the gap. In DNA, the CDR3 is TGTGCCAGCAGCTTACGGGGGGGCACTGAAGCTTTCTTT. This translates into CASSLRGGTEAFF.

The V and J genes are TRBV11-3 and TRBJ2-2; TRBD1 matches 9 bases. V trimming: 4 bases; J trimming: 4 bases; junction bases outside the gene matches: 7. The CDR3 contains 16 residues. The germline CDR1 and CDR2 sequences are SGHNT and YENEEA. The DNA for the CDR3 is TGTGCCAGCAGCTCGTGGACAGGGGCGGGCACCGGGGAGCTGTTTTTT. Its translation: CASSSWTGAGTGELFF.

The chain's CDR3 is CASSFGTFTYEQYF. As DNA, the CDR3 is TGTGCCAGCAGCTTTGGGACTTTTACCTACGAGCAGTACTTC. This chain joins TRBV7-8 and TRBJ2-7, with D maybe TRBD2 (6 bases). Germline V gene lookup returns CDR1 SGHVS and CDR2 FQNEAQ. V was trimmed by 3 bases and J by 2 bases, leaving 11 bases between them. This CDR3 has 14 amino acids.

The CDR3 coding sequence is TGTGCCAGCAGCCCAATCGACAGTGGAAACACCATATATTTT. Amino acid sequence: CASSPIDSGNTIYF. V usage is TRBV7-9 and J usage is TRBJ1-3; D is perhaps TRBD1 (5 bases). V was trimmed by 5 bases and J by 3 bases, leaving 11 bases between them. This CDR3 comprises 14 residues. Germline V gene sequence: CDR1 SEHNR, CDR2 FQNEAQ (reference sequence).

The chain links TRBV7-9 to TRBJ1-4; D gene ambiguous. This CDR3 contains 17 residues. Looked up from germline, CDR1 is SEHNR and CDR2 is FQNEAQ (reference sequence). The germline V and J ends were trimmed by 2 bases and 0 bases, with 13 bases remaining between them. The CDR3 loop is CASSLLREATTNEKLFF. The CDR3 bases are TGTGCCAGCAGCTTACTACGGGAAGCCACAACTAATGAAAAACTGTTTTTT.

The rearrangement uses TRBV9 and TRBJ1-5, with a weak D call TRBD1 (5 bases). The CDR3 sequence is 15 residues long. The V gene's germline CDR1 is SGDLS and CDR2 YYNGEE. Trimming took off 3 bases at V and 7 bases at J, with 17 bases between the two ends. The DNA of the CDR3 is TGTGCCAGCAGCGAATATGGGTCTAGGGGACAGCCCCAGCATTTT. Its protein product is CASSEYGSRGQPQHF.

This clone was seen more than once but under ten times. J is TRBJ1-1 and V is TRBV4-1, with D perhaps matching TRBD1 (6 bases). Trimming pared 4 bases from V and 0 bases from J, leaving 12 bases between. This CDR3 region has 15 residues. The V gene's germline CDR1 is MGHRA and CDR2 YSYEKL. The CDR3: CASSPYRAMNTEAFF. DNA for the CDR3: TGCGCCAGCAGCCCATACAGGGCGATGAACACTGAAGCTTTCTTT.

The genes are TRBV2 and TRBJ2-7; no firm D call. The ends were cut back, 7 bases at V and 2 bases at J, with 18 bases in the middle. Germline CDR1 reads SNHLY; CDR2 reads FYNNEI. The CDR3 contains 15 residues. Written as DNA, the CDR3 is TGTGCCAGCACCCTTAAAACCCTTAGCCCCTACGAGCAGTACTTC. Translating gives CASTLKTLSPYEQYF. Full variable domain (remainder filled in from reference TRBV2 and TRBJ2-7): EPEVTQTPSHQVTQMGQEVILRCVPISNHLYFYWYRQILGQKVEFLVSFYNNEISEKSEIFDDQFSVERPDGSNFTLKIRSTKLEDSAMYFCASTLKTLSPYEQYFGPGTRLTVT.